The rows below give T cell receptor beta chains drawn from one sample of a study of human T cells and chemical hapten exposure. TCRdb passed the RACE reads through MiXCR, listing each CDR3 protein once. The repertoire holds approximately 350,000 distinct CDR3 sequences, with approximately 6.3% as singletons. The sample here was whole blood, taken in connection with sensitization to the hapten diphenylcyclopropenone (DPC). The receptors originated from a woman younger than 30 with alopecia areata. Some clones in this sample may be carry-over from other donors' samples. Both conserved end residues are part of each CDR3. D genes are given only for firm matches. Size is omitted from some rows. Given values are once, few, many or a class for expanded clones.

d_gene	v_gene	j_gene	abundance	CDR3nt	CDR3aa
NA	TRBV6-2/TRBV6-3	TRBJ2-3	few	TGTGCCAGCAGTTACGCGCAACCGGGCGGCACAGATACGCAGTATTTT	CASSYAQPGGTDTQYF
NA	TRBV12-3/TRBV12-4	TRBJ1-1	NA	TGTGCCAGCAGTTTCGGGCCTATTGAAGCTTTCTTT	CASSFGPIEAFF
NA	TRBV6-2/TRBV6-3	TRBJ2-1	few	TGTGCCAGCAGTTACAGTATCAATGAGCAGTTCTTC	CASSYSINEQFF
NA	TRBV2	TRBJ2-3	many	TGTGCCAGCAGTGGGACAGAAGGAGATACGCAGTATTTT	CASSGTEGDTQYF
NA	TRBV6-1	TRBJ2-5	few	TGTGCCAGCAGAATCCACCGCTCGGAGACCCAGTACTTC	CASRIHRSETQYF
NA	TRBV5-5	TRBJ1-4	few	TGTGCCAGTTTCCGGGGGGGAACCACCCCTAATGAAAAACTGTTTTTT	CASFRGGTTPNEKLFF
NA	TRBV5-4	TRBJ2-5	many	TGTGCCAGCAGCTTGACAGGGAAAGAGACCCAGTACTTC	CASSLTGKETQYF
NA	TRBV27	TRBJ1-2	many	TGTGCCAGCAGTTTATGGAATCCATCCTCCCCCTATGGCTACACCTTC	CASSLWNPSSPYGYTF
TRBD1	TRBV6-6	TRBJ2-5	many	TGTGCCAGCAGTCAACAGGGGAAATTGCCGAACCAACAAGAGACCCAGTACTTC	CASSQQGKLPNQQETQYF
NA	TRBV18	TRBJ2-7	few	TGTGCCAGCTCGACCTATGGACAGGGCGGGGGCGAGCAGTACTTC	CASSTYGQGGGEQYF
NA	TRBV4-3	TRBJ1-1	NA	TGCGCCAGCAGCCAACGTCGGCTTTTGGGCACTGAAGCTTTCTTT	CASSQRRLLGTEAFF
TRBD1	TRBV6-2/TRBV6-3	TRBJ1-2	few	TGTGCCAGCAGTCTGGACAGGGTGACCTTTAAAGATGGCTACACCTTC	CASSLDRVTFKDGYTF
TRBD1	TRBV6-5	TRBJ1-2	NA	TGTGCCAGCAGTTCACCGACAGGGATGGGGCAGAACTATGGCTACACCTTC	CASSSPTGMGQNYGYTF
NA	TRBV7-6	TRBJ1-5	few	TGTGCCAGCAGCTCGGGTTCTTTAGGGGGTCGTCAGCCCCAGCATTTT	CASSSGSLGGRQPQHF
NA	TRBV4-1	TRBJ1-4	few	TGCGCCAGCAGCCCAAGATCTCAGGGAGGTGAAAAACTGTTTTTT	CASSPRSQGGEKLFF
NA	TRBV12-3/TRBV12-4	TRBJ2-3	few	TGTGCCAGCAGTTTCTCGGACCCGTCAAACCTAGATACGCAGTATTTT	CASSFSDPSNLDTQYF
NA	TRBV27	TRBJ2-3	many	TGTGCCAGCAGTTTATCGTGGGGGGCAGCAGATACGCAGTATTTT	CASSLSWGAADTQYF
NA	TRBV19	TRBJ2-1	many	TGTGCCAGTACCCTACGGGGTGGCCACAATGAGCAGTTCTTC	CASTLRGGHNEQFF
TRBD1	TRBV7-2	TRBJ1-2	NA	TGTGCCAGCAGCTTAGCTCTCACAGGGGGCAGAGGCTACACCTTC	CASSLALTGGRGYTF
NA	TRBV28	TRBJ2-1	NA	TGTGCCAGCCGAATGGAGGTTAGCGGCGCCTACAATGAGCAGTTCTTC	CASRMEVSGAYNEQFF
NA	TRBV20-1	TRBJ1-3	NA	TGCAGTGCTAGAGTTCTTTTTGAGAACTGGGACACCATATATTTT	CSARVLFENWDTIYF
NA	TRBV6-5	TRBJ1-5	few	TGTGCCAGCAGCTTAACCGGAGGGAGGCAGCCCCAGCATTTT	CASSLTGGRQPQHF
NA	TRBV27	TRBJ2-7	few	TGTGCCAGCAGTTTATCGATTGGGACAAAGTCCTACGAGCAGTACTTC	CASSLSIGTKSYEQYF
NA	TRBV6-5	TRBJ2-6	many	TGTGCCAGCAGGGGGGCCTCTGGGGCCAACGTCCTGACTTTC	CASRGASGANVLTF
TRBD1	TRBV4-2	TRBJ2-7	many	TGTGCCAGCAGCCAAGAGAGACAGGGGGCCCACGAGCAGTACTTC	CASSQERQGAHEQYF
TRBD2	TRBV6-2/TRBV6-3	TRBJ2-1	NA	TGTGCCAGCTGTACGCGGGGGGGCAATGAGCAGTTCTTC	CASCTRGGNEQFF
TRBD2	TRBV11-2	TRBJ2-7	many	TGTGCCAGCAGCTCTTCCGGGACTACCGAGCAGTACTTC	CASSSSGTTEQYF
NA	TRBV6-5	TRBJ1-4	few	TGTGCCAGCAAAGAGGGGAGGTACGAAAAACTGTTTTTT	CASKEGRYEKLFF
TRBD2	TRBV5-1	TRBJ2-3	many	TGCGCCAGCAGCTTGACCGGACTAGCCCCTAACACAGATACGCAGTATTTT	CASSLTGLAPNTDTQYF
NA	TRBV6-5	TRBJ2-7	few	TGTGCCAGCAGTTACTCGGGGCTGGGTCTCTTTGGAGAGCAGTACTTC	CASSYSGLGLFGEQYF
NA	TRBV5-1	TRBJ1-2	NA	TGCGCCAGCAGCTTAATTCCCCAGCCCGGGAAGAACTATGGCTACACCTTC	CASSLIPQPGKNYGYTF
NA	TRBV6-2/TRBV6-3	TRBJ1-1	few	TGTGCCAGCAGTTACCGGGCCGTAGAAGCTTTCTTT	CASSYRAVEAFF
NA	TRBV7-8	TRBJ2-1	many	TGTGCCAGCAGCTTAGTAGGCATGAGCTCCTACAATGAGCAGTTCTTC	CASSLVGMSSYNEQFF
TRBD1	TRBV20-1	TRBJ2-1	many	TGCAGTGCTAGAGATTTCACAGGGGACCCTCGGGGATCCTACAATGAGCAGTTCTTC	CSARDFTGDPRGSYNEQFF
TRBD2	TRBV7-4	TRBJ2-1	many	TGTGCCAGCAGCTTTCCTAGCGGGGGGTCGAGGAACAATGAGCAGTTCTTC	CASSFPSGGSRNNEQFF
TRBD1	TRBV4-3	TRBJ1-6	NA	TGCGCCAGCAGCCAAGCTGGGGACAGGGACAATTCACCCCTCCACTTT	CASSQAGDRDNSPLHF
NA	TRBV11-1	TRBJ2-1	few	TGTGCCAGCAGCCCCTATAGGGCAATCAGGCAATTCTTC	CASSPYRAIRQFF
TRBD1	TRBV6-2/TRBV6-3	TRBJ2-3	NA	TGTGCCAGCAGTTACTCGACGGACAGGGGAACAGATACGCAGTATTTT	CASSYSTDRGTDTQYF
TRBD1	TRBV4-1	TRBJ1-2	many	TGCGCCAGCAGCCAAGGGCACAGGGGTCCCGCTAACTATGGCTACACCTTC	CASSQGHRGPANYGYTF
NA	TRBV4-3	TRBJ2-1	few	TGCGCCAGCAGCCAAGCTAAGGGCGTTAGTCGACTCTACAATGAGCAGTTCTTC	CASSQAKGVSRLYNEQFF
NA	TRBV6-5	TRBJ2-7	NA	TGTGCCAGCAACTACCGGGAGAACTACGAGCAGTACTTC	CASNYRENYEQYF
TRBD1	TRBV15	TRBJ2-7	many	TGTGCCACCAGCCGGGACCGGGACAGGGTACGGCGGGAGCAGTACTTC	CATSRDRDRVRREQYF
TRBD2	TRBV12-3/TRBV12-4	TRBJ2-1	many	TGTGCCAGCAGTCTGGGCGGGGGGCACTACAATGAGCAGTTCTTC	CASSLGGGHYNEQFF
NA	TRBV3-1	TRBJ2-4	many	TGTGCCAGCAGCCAAGGGCTTATAAACATTCAGTACTTC	CASSQGLINIQYF
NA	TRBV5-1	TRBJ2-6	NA	TGCGCCAGCAGCCTCCTCCGCTCTGGGGCCAACGTCCTGACTTTC	CASSLLRSGANVLTF
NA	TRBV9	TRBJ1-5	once	TGTGCCAGCAGCGAGGAGGACAGCATGGGACAGCCCCAGCATTTT	CASSEEDSMGQPQHF
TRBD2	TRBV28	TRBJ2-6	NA	TGTGCCAGCATCGCCGCGGGAGGGACCTTTCTTCAATCTGGGGCCAACGTCCTGACTTTC	CASIAAGGTFLQSGANVLTF
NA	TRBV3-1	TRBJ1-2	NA	TGTGCCAGCAGCCAAGGGGGCCCGATGGGGGGCTACACCTTC	CASSQGGPMGGYTF
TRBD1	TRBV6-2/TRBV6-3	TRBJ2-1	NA	TGTGCCAGCAGTCCGAACAGGGGGAATTTGCGATACAATGAGCAGTTCTTC	CASSPNRGNLRYNEQFF
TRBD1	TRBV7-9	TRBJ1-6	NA	TGTGCCAGCAGCGCGGGACAGGTTCGGAATTCACCCCTCCACTTT	CASSAGQVRNSPLHF
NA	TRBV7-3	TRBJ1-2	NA	TGTGCCAGCAGCCAAACTAGCGGGGGCAGAGAGGTCTACACCTTC	CASSQTSGGREVYTF
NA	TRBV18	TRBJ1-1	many	TGTGCCAGCTCACTTTCGTGGGACAACACTGAAGCTTTCTTT	CASSLSWDNTEAFF
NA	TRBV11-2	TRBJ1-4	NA	TGTGCCAGCAGCGAGGTCAGGGGTTCGCTTGGAAAACTGTTTTTT	CASSEVRGSLGKLFF
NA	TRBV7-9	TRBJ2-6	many	TGTGCCAGCAGCTTAGCATACTCTGGGGCCAACGTCCTGACTTTC	CASSLAYSGANVLTF
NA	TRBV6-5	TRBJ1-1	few	TGTGCCAGCAGTTACTCACAAGGGAACACTGAAGCTTTCTTT	CASSYSQGNTEAFF